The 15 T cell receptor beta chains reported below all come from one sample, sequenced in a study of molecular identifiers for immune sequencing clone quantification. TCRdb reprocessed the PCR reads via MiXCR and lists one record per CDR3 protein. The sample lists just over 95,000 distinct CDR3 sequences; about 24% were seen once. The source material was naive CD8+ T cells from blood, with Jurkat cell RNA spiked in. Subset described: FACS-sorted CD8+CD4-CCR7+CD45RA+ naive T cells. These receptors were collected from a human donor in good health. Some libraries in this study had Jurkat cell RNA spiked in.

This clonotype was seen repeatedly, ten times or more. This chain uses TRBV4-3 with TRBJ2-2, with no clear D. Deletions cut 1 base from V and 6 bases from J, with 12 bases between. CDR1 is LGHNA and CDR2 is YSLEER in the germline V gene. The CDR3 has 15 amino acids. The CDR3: CASSQGWQAAGELFF. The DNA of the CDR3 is TGCGCCAGCAGCCAAGGATGGCAGGCGGCCGGGGAGCTGTTTTTT.

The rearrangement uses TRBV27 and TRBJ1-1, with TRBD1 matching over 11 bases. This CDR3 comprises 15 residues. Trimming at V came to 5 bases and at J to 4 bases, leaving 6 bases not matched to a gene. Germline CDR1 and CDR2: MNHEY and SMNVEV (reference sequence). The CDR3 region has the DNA TGTGCCAGCAGTAGACCCGGGACAGGGGGCACTGAAGCTTTCTTT. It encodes CASSRPGTGGTEAFF.

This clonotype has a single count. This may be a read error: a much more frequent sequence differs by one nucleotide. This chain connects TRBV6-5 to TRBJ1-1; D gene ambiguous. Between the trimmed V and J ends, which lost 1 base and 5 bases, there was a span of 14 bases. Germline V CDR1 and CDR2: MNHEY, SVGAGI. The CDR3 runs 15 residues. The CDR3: CASSYYIGPKTEAFF. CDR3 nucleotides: TGTGCCAGCAGTTACTATATAGGTCCGAAAACTGAAGCTTTCTTT.

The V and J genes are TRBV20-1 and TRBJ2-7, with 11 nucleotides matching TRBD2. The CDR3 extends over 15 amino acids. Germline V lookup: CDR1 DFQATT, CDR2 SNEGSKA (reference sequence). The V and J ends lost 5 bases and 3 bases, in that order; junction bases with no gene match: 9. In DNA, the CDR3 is TGCAGTGCTGTGGGACTAGCGGAGAGGGTCTACGAGCAGTACTTC. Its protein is CSAVGLAERVYEQYF.

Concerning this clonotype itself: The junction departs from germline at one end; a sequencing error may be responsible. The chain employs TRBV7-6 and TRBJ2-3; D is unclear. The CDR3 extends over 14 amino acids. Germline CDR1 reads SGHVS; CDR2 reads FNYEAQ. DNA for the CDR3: TGTGCCGGCAGCCCCTCGGCGGACCGGGATACGCAGTATTTT. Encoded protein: CAGSPSADRDTQYF.

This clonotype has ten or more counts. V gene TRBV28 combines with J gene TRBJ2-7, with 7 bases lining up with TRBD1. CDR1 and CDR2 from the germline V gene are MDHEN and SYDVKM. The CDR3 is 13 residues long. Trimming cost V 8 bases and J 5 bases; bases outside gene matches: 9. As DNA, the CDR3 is TGTGCCAGCTTGGAAAGGGGGCACGACGAGCAGTACTTC. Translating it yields CASLERGHDEQYF. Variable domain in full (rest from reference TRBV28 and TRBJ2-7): DVKVTQSSRYLVKRTGEKVFLECVQDMDHENMFWYRQDPGLGLRLIYFSYDVKMKEKGDIPEGYSVSREKKERFSLILESASTNQTSMYLCASLERGHDEQYFGPGTRLTVT.

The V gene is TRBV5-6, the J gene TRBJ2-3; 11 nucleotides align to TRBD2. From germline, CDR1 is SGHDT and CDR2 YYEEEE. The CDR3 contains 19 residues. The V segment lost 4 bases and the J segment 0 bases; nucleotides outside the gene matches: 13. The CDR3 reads CASSKDLAGGPFSTDTQYF. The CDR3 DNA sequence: TGTGCCAGCAGCAAGGACCTAGCGGGGGGCCCCTTTAGCACAGATACGCAGTATTTT.

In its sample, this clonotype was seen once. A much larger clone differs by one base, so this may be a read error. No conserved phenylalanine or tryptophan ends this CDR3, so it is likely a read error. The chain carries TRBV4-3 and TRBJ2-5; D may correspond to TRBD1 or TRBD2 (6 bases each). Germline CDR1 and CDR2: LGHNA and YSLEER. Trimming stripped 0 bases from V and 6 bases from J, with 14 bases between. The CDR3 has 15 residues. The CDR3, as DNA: TGCGCCAGCAGCCAAGATCGGTCGGGGGCACAGACCCAGTACCTC. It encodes CASSQDRSGAQTQYL.

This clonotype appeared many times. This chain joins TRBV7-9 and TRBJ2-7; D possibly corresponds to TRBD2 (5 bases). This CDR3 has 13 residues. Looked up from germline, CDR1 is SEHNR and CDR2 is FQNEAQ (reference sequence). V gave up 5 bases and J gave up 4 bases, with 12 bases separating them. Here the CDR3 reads CASSPSRGYEQYF. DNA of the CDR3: TGTGCCAGCAGCCCGAGCCGGGGATACGAGCAGTACTTC.

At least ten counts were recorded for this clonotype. Here the CDR3 DNA reads TGCAGTGCTAGAGTGCGGCCGATCTACGAGCAGTACTTC. It encodes CSARVRPIYEQYF. V usage is TRBV20-1 and J usage is TRBJ2-7; no clear D gene. The CDR3 is 13 amino acids. V was cut by 1 base and J by 3 bases, with 10 bases left in between. Per the germline V gene, CDR1 is DFQATT and CDR2 is SNEGSKA (reference sequence).

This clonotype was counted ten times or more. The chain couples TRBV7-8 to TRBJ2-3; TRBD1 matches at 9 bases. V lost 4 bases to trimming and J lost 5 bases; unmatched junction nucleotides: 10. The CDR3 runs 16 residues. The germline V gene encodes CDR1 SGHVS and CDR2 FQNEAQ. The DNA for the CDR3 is TGTGCCAGCAGCTCGATCGTGGGACAGGGCCTAGATACGCAGTATTTT. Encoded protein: CASSSIVGQGLDTQYF. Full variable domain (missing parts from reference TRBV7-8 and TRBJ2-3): GAGVSQSPRYKVAKRGQDVALRCDPISGHVSLFWYQQALGQGPEFLTYFQNEAQLDKSGLPSDRFFAERPEGSVSTLKIQRTQQEDSAVYLCASSSIVGQGLDTQYFGPGTRLTVL.

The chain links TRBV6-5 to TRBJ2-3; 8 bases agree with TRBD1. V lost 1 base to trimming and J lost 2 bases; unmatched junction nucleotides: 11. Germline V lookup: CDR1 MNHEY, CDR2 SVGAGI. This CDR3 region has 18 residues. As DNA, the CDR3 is TGTGCCAGCAGTTACTACGGACCGACAGGGGCTGACACAGATACGCAGTATTTT. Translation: CASSYYGPTGADTDTQYF.

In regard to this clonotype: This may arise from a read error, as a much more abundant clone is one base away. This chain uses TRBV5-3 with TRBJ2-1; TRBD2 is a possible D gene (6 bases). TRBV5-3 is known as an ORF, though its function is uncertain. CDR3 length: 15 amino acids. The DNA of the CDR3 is TGTGCCAGCAGCTTGTTAGCGGAGACCTACAATGGGCAGTTCTTC. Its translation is CASSLLAETYNGQFF.

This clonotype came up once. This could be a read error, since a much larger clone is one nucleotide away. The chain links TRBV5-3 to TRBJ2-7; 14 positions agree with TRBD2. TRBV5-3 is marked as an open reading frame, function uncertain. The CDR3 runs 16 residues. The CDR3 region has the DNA TGTGCCAGCAGCTCGATGGGACTAGCGGGAGTAAAAGAGCAGTACTTC. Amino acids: CASSSMGLAGVKEQYF.

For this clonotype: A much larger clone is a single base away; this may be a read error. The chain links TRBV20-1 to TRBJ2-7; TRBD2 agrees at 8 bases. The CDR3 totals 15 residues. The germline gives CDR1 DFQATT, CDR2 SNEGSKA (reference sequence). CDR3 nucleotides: TGCAGTGCCATCGCGTCACTAGCGGCGGCCTACGAGCAGCACTTC. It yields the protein CSAIASLAAAYEQHF.